Below, 6 T cell receptor beta chains from the same sample are listed, as sequenced in a study of early T cells in non-severe SARS-CoV-2 infection. TCRdb independently ran MiXCR on the 5' RACE reads; one entry per CDR3 protein. The table shows tens of thousands of distinct CDR3 sequences, with about 4.8% occurring only once. The sample consisted of whole blood. These receptors originate from an adult who was a healthcare worker with PCR-confirmed SARS-CoV-2 infection or an uninfected control (not recorded which).

Ten or more counts support this clonotype. V is TRBV6-5 and J is TRBJ2-1; 11 nucleotides agree with TRBD2. V lost 6 bases to trimming and J lost 4 bases; unmatched junction nucleotides: 8. CDR3 size: 16 residues. Germline V gene sequence: CDR1 MNHEY, CDR2 SVGAGI. In nucleotides, the CDR3 is TGTGCCAGCAGCGATATAGCGGGAGGGACTTACAATGAGCAGTTCTTC. Translated: CASSDIAGGTYNEQFF.

This clonotype was found many times. The chain links TRBV20-1 to TRBJ2-7, with 9 bases lining up with TRBD2. Germline CDR1 DFQATT, CDR2 SNEGSKA (reference sequence). This CDR3 comprises 15 residues. The V and J ends lost 0 bases and 4 bases, in that order; junction bases with no gene match: 7. The CDR3 DNA reads TGCAGTGCTAGAGATCTCCCCAGCGGGAGGTACGAGCAGTACTTC. Translating it yields CSARDLPSGRYEQYF.

This chain uses TRBV5-1 with TRBJ2-3; 11 bases match TRBD2. The CDR3 is made up of 17 amino acids. Looked up from germline, CDR1 is SGHRS and CDR2 is YFSETQ. J lost 2 bases, V lost 0 bases, and 5 bases had no gene match. CDR3 in amino acids: CASSLGTTSGVTDTQYF. In DNA, the CDR3 is TGCGCCAGCAGCTTGGGGACGACTAGCGGGGTCACAGATACGCAGTATTTT.

The V call is TRBV11-2, the J call TRBJ2-7; a possible D gene is TRBD2 (5 bases). Trimming removed 2 bases from V and 1 base from J, with 15 bases in between. The CDR3 is 16 residues long. In germline, CDR1 is SGHAT, CDR2 FQNNGV. CDR3 DNA sequence: TGTGCCAGCAGCTTATACGGCTCCGGGATATCCTACGAGCAGTACTTC. Translated, it gives CASSLYGSGISYEQYF.

The chain uses TRBV7-9 and TRBJ1-2, with D tentatively TRBD1 (6 bases). The V gene lost 3 bases and the J gene lost 4 bases, with 9 bases spanning the gap. The CDR3 loop spans 13 amino acids. Germline CDR1 reads SEHNR; CDR2 reads FQNEAQ (reference sequence). The CDR3, as DNA: TGTGCCAGCAGCTTGCTAGGGGGCTATGGCTACACCTTC. It encodes CASSLLGGYGYTF.

This clonotype has ten or more counts. The CDR3 here is CASSPLTGPRFKDTQYF. Here the CDR3 DNA reads TGCGCCAGCAGCCCCCTGACGGGACCCCGGTTTAAGGATACGCAGTATTTT. The chain carries TRBV4-1 and TRBJ2-3; TRBD1 or TRBD2 may be the D gene (5 bases each). The V end lost 4 bases, the J end lost 6 bases, and 23 bases lay between the germline ends. There are 17 residues in the CDR3. Germline CDR1 and CDR2: MGHRA and YSYEKL.